The clone carrying this T cell receptor (beta chain) was observed once. Its target is not known. The V gene's germline CDR1 is SEHNR and CDR2 FQNEAQ (reference sequence). The CDR3 is 17 amino acids. Between the trimmed V and J ends, which lost 4 bases and 3 bases, there was a span of 19 bases. This entry belongs to a study of graft-versus-host responses after intestinal transplantation. Study-wide results and limits: Allografts carried high graft-versus-host to host-versus-graft clonal ratios in patients having graft-donor T cell macrochimerism.

Sequencing was performed with immunoSEQ multiplex PCR; in TCRdb, only in-frame clones are kept and a portion is missing. The sample lists around 100,000 clones, approximately 94% occurring once. The V call is TRBV7-9, the J call TRBJ2-4; D perhaps matches TRBD1 (7 bases). The clonotype originates from a human donor who received an intestinal transplant. This specimen consisted of unstimulated CD8+ T cells sorted from spleen or lymph node cells, obtained before intestinal transplant. The CDR3, as DNA: TGTGCCAGCAGCTCCGAAAGGCCAGGGGGAGGCAAAAACATTCAGTACTTC. It encodes CASSSERPGGGKNIQYF.